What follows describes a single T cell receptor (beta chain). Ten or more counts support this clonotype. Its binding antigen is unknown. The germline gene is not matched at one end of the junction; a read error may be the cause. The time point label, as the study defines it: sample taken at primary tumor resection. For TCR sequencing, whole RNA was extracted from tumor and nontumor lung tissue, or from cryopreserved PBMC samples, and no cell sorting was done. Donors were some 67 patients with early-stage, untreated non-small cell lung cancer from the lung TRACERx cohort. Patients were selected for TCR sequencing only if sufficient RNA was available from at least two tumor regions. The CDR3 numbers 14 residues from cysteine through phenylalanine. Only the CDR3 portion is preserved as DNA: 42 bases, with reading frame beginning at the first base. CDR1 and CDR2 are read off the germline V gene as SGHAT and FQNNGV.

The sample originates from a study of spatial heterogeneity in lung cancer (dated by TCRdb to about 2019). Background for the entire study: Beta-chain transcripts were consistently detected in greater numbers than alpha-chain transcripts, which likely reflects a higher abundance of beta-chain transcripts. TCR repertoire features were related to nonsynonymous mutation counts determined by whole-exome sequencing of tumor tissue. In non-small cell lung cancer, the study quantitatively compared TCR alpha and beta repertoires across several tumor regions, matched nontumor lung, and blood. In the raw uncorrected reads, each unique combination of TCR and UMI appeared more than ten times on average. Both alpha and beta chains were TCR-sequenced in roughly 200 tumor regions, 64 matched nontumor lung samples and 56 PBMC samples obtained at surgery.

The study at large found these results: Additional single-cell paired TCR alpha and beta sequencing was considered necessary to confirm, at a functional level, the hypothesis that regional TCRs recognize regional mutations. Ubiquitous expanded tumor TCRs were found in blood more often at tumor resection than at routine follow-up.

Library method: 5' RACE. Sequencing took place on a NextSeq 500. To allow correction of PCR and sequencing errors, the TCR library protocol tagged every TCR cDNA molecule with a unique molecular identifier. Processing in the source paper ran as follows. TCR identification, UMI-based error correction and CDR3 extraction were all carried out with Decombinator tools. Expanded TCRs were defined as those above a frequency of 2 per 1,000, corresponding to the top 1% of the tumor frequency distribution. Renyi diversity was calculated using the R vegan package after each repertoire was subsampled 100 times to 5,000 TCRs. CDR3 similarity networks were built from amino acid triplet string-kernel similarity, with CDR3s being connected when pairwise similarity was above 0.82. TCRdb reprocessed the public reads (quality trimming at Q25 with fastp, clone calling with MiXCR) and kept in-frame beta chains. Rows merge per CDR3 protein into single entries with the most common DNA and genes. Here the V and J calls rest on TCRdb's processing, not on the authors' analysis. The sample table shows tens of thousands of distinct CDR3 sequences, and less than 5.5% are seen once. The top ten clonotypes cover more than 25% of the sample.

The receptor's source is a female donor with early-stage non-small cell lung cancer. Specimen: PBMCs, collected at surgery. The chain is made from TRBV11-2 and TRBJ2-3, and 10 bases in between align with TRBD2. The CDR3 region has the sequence CASSPRYLAGALVF. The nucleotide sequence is TGTGCCAGCAGCCCTCGATACCTAGCGGGAGCCCTGGTTTTT.